This T cell receptor (beta chain) was documented in a study of T cell responses to AZD1222 COVID-19 vaccine. Overall study findings and caveats: Vaccine-associated CD4 TCRs spanned spike, dominant at 160-218 and 743-854. Donors were chiefly white British, with a greater number of females, and clonal diversity was perhaps underestimated.

In the case of this clone: Its target is not known.

CDR1 and CDR2 (germline): MGHRA, YSYEKL. The CDR3 has 16 amino acids. V was cut by 0 bases and J by 0 bases, with 12 bases left in between. Measured with immunoSEQ multiplex PCR; TCRdb has only the in-frame clones, and not every one. The table lists roughly 130,000 clones, approximately 92% of them singletons, with around 3.3% in the top ten. The rearrangement uses TRBV4-1 and TRBJ2-7; no definite D call. The specimen was peripheral blood, collected on day 0 of AZD1222 vaccination. The sequence derives from an adult in good health. The DNA for the CDR3 is TGCGCCAGCAGCCAAGACCAATCCAGGAGCTCCTACGAGCAGTACTTC. This sequence encodes CASSQDQSRSSYEQYF.